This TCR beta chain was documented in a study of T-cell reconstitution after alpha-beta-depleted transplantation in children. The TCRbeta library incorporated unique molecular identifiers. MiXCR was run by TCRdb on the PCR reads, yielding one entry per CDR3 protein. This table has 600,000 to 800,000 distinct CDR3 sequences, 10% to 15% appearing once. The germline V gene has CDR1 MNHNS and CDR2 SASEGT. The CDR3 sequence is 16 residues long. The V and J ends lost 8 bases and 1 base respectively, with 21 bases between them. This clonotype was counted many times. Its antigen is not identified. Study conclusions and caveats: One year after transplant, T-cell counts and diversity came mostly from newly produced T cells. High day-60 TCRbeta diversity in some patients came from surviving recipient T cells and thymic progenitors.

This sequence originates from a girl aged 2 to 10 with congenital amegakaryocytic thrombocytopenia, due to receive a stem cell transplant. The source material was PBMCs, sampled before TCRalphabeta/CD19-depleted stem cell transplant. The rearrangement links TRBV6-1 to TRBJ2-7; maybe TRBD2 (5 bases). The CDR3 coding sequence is TGTGCCAGCCCGGGATCGAAGGGCCCTCCTTCCTACGAGCAGTACTTC. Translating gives CASPGSKGPPSYEQYF.